This TCR beta chain is from a study of regulatory T cells in long-lasting Graves disease. The CDR3 is made up of 15 amino acids. V trimming: 6 bases; J trimming: 8 bases; junction bases outside the gene matches: 10. Germline CDR1 and CDR2: MNHEY and SVGEGT. This sample's time point: newly diagnosed GD, antithyroid drugs for less than 3 months. With RNA extracted from PBMCs as input, the TCR library was made. Relying on iRepertoire HTBI primers and Arm-PCR of CDR3 regions, the team built TCR beta libraries. TCRdb independently ran MiXCR on the multiplex PCR reads; one entry per CDR3 protein. The sample holds around 480,000 distinct CDR3 sequences, 15% to 20% seen once. The study, taken as a whole, reports: Among persistent patients, a larger number of public clonotypes were shared (over 2,500) than among newly diagnosed patients (more than 850).

Concerning this clonotype itself: Its antigen is as yet unknown.

These data also formed part of another study, on T cells in Graves' hyperthyroidism and ophthalmopathy. That paper notes: During a first-round RT-PCR of the TCR CDR3, the HTBI primer set was used. Stable hyperthyroidism was separated from ophthalmopathy by a model based on 13 V-J features.

The receptor was derived from a woman aged 35-60 years with Graves disease. The gene calls are TRBV6-2 or TRBV6-3 and TRBJ1-2; 12 nucleotides line up with TRBD1. The source material was peripheral blood mononuclear cells (PBMCs), sampled at new diagnosis, from a patient treated with antithyroid drugs. Written as DNA, the CDR3 is TGTGCCAGCAGACCGTCGGGACAGGGGGCAGTAGGCTACACCTTC. It translates to CASRPSGQGAVGYTF.